The present TCR beta chain was sequenced within a study of blood T cells in healthy people across ages. Study observations and caveats: TCR beta diversity per million T cells fell roughly linearly with age. Compared with aged donors, long-lived donors showed fewer expanded clones, suggesting selection.

Trimming removed 2 bases at V and 7 bases at J, with 24 bases between. The CDR3 runs to 18 residues. The sample, approximately 10 milliliters of peripheral blood, was drawn from each donor. The sample holds a few counts of this clonotype. Its antigen is not known. Using a J-beta primer mix together with a sample-barcoded 5' primer, a second PCR was run for about 6 to 12 cycles. A template-switch adaptor containing 12 random nucleotides labeled each cDNA molecule. MiXCR was run by TCRdb on the 5' RACE reads, yielding one entry per CDR3 protein. The data hold fewer than 2,000,000 distinct CDR3 sequences, with 39% observed a single time.

The sample was blood. The receptor was isolated from a human donor in good health. The chain joins TRBV12-3 or TRBV12-4 to TRBJ2-1, with D maybe TRBD1 (8 bases). The CDR3, as DNA: TGTGCCAGCAGTTTAAACCTAGGGGGGACAGGCGGGGGTAATGAGCAGTTCTTC. This encodes CASSLNLGGTGGGNEQFF.